This entry is about one T cell receptor beta chain. Antigen specificity is unknown. This record comes from a study of Graves' ophthalmopathy and Graves' hyperthyroidism. For repertoire sequencing, the TCR beta CDR3 regions were amplified from RNA transcripts. HTBI-primed RT-PCR formed the first round, and a multiplex PCR formed the second. TCRdb reprocessed the multiplex PCR reads with MiXCR, giving one entry per CDR3 protein. In the table there are over a million distinct CDR3 sequences, roughly 35% of which are singletons. Study results and caveats: Detection in blood was also observed for most expanded thyroid clonotypes above 0.001 frequency.

Sequencing was done on a sample of peripheral blood or thyroid tissue (not recorded which). The receptor was derived from an adult man with Graves' hyperthyroidism.

The CDR3 here is CASSVLAGQSYEQYF. The DNA for the CDR3 is TGTGCCAGCAGCGTCCTAGCGGGGCAGTCCTACGAGCAGTACTTC. J is TRBJ2-7 and V is TRBV9; 9 bases fit TRBD2. CDR1 and CDR2 (germline): SGDLS, YYNGEE. The length of the CDR3 is 15 residues. The V segment lost 2 bases and the J segment 1 base; nucleotides outside the gene matches: 4.